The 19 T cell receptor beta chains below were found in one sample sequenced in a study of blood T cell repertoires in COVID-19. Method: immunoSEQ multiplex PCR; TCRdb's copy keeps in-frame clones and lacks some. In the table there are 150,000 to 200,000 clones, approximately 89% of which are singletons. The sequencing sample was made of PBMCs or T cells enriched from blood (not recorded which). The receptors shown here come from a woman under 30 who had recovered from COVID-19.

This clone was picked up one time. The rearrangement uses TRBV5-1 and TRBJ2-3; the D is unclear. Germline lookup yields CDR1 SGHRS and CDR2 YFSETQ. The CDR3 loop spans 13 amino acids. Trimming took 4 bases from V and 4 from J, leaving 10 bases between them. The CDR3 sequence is CASSQRGSDTQYF. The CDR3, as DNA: TGCGCCAGCAGCCAGCGTGGGTCAGATACGCAGTATTTT. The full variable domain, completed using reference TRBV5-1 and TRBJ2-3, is KAGVTQTPRYLIKTRGQQVTLSCSPISGHRSVSWYQQTPGQGLQFLFEYFSETQRNKGNFPGRFSGRQFSNSRSEMNVSTLELGDSALYLCASSQRGSDTQYFGPGTRLTVL.

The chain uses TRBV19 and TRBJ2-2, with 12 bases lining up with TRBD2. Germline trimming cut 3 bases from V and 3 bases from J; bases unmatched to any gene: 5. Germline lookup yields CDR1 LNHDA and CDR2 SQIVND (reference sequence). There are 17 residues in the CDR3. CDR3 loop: CASSIRLAGADTGELFF. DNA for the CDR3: TGTGCCAGTAGTATTCGACTAGCGGGAGCCGACACCGGGGAGCTGTTTTTT.

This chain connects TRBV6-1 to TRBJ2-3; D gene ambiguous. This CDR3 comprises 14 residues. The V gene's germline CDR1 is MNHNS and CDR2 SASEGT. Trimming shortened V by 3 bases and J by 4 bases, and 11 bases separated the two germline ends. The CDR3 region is CASSESLGADTQYF. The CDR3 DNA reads TGTGCCAGCAGTGAGTCTCTAGGTGCAGATACGCAGTATTTT.

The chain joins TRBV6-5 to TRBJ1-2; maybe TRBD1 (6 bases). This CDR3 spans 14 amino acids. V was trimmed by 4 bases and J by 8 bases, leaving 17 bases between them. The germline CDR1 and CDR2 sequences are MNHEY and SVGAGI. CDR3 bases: TGTGCCAGCAGTTCCCCGGGGGGGGCGAGGGGCTACACCTTC. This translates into CASSSPGGARGYTF.

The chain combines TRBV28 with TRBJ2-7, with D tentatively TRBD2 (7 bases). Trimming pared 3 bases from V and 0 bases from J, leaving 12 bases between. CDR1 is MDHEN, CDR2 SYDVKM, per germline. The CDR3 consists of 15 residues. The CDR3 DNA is TGTGCCAGCAGTTTGAAGGGGGGGCACTCCTACGAGCAGTACTTC. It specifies CASSLKGGHSYEQYF.

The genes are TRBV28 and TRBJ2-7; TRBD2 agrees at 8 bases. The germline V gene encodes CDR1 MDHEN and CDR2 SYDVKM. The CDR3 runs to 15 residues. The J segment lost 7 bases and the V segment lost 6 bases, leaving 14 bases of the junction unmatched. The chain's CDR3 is CASSALREGLGEQYF. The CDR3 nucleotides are TGTGCCAGCAGCGCCCTTCGGGAGGGCCTTGGGGAGCAGTACTTC.

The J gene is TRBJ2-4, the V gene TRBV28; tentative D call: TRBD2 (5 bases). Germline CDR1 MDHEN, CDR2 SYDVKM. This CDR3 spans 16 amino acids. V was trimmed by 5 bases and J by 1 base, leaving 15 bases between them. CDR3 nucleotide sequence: TGTGCCAGCAGTCCCAATCTCTCGGGGGCCAAAAACATTCAGTACTTC. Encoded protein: CASSPNLSGAKNIQYF. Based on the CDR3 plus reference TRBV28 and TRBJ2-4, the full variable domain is DVKVTQSSRYLVKRTGEKVFLECVQDMDHENMFWYRQDPGLGLRLIYFSYDVKMKEKGDIPEGYSVSREKKERFSLILESASTNQTSMYLCASSPNLSGAKNIQYFGAGTRLSVL.

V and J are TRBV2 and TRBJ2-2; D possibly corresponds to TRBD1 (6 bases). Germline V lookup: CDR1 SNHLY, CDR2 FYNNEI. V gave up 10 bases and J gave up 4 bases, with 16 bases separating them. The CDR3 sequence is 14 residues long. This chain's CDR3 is CAKQQGIGTGELFF. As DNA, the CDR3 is TGTGCCAAACAACAGGGAATAGGCACCGGGGAGCTGTTTTTT.

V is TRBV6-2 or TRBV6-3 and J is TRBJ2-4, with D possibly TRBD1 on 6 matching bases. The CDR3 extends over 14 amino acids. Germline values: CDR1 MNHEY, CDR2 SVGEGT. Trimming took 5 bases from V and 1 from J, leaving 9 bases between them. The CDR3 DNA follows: TGTGCCAGCAGTCGTACAGGGGCCAAAAACATTCAGTACTTC. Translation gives CASSRTGAKNIQYF.

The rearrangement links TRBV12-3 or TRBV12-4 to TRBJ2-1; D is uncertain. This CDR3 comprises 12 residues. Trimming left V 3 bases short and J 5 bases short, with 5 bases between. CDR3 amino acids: CASSFPNNEQFF. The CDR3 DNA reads TGTGCCAGCAGTTTCCCTAACAATGAGCAGTTCTTC.

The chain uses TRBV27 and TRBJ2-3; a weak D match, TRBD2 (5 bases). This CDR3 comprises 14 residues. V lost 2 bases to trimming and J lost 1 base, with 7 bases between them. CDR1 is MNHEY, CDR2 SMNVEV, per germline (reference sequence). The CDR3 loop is CASSLLGGTDTQYF. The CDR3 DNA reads TGTGCCAGCAGTTTACTGGGAGGCACAGATACGCAGTATTTT.

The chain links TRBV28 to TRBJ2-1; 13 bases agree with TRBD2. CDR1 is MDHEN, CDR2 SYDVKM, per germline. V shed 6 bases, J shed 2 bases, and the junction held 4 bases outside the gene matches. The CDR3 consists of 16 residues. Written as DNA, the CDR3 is TGTGCCAGCAGACAGACTAGCGGGAGGCCCTACAATGAGCAGTTCTTC. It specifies CASRQTSGRPYNEQFF.

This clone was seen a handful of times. The CDR3 protein is CASSESAGSTDTQYF. CDR3 DNA sequence: TGTGCCAGCAGTGAGTCGGCGGGGAGCACAGATACGCAGTATTTT. The chain links TRBV6-1 to TRBJ2-3, with D possibly TRBD2 on 6 matching bases. There are 15 residues in the CDR3. V was cut by 3 bases and J by 0 bases, with 10 bases left in between. From germline, CDR1 is MNHNS and CDR2 SASEGT.

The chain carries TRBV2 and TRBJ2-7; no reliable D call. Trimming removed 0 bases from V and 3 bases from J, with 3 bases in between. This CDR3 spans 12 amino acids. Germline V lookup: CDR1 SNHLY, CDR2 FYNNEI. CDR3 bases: TGTGCCAGCAGTGAAGCGTACTACGAGCAGTACTTC. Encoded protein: CASSEAYYEQYF.

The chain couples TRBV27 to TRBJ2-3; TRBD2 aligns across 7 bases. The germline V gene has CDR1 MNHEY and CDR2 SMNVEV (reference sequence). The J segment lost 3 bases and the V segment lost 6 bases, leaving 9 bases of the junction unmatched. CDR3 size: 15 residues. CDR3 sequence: CASSSRAGRTDTQYF. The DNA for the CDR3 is TGTGCCAGCAGCTCCCGAGCGGGGCGTACAGATACGCAGTATTTT.

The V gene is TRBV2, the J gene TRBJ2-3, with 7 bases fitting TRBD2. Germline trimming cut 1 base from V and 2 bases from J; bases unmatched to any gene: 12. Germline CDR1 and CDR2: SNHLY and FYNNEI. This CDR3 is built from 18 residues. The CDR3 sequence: CASSEVGAGPASTDTQYF. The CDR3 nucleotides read TGTGCCAGCAGTGAAGTTGGAGCGGGACCTGCCTCCACAGATACGCAGTATTTT.

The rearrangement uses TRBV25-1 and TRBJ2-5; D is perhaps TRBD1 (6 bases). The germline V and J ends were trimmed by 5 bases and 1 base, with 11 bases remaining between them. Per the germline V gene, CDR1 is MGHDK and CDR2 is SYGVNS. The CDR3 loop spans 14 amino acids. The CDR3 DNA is TGTGCCAGCAGTCCCCAGGGGATCCAAGAGACCCAGTACTTC. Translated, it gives CASSPQGIQETQYF.

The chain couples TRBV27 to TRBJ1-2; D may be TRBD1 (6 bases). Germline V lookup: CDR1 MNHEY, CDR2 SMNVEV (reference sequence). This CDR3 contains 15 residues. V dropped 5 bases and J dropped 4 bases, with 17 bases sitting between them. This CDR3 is CASSPKTRGFYGYTF. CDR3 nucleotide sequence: TGTGCCAGCAGTCCAAAAACCAGGGGTTTCTATGGCTACACCTTC.

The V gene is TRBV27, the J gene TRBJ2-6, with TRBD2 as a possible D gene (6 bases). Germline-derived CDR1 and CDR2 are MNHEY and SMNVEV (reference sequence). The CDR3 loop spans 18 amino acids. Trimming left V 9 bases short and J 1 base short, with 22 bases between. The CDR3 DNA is TGTGCCAGAACCTGCCGGCGGAGGGGCGGATCTGGGGCCAACGTCCTGACTTTC. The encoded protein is CARTCRRRGGSGANVLTF.